The following is a T cell receptor beta chain sequence with its context. In assigning cohorts, the study relied on participant-reported clinical history. The CDR3 consists of 11 residues. Germline V lookup: CDR1 DFQATT, CDR2 SNEGSKA (reference sequence). These data are taken from a study of blood T cell repertoires in COVID-19. As for the study in general: Acute and convalescent COVID-19 samples came from the United States, Italy and Spain. PBMCs, B-cell-depleted T cells, or T cells were the source of the cDNA or gDNA that made up the material.

This table comes from immunoSEQ multiplex PCR, and its TCRdb copy is limited to in-frame clones, with some not included. The table shows approximately 170,000 clones, with 80% to 85% occurring only once. This TCR was recovered from a woman in her forties or fifties who had recovered from COVID-19. The V call is TRBV20-1, the J call TRBJ2-7, with D uncertain. Sequencing used PBMCs or T cells enriched from blood (not recorded which). CDR3 DNA sequence: TGCAGCACAGAAAAGGTCCACGAGCAGTACTTC. This translates into CSTEKVHEQYF.